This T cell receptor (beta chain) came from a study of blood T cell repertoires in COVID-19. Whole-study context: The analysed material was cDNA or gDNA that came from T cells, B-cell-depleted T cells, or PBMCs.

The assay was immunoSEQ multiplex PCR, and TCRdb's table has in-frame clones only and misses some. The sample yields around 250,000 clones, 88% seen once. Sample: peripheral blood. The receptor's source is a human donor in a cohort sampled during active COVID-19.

CDR3 sequence (DNA): TGTGCCACCAGTGGTACCGGCGGATGGCAGTACTTC. This gives the protein CATSGTGGWQYF. J is TRBJ2-7 and V is TRBV24-1; no clear D. CDR1 and CDR2 from the germline V gene are KGHDR and SFDVKD. CDR3 size: 12 residues. V shed 5 bases and J shed 9 bases, with 13 bases lying between them.